This T cell receptor beta chain was captured by sequencing in a study of human T cells and chemical hapten exposure. This clonotype showed up just a few times. The ends were cut back, 7 bases at V and 0 bases at J, with 9 bases in the middle. The germline V gene has CDR1 SQVTM and CDR2 ANQGSEA. The CDR3 totals 12 residues. MiXCR, run by TCRdb on the RACE reads, gives a single entry per CDR3 protein. The table lists some 360,000 distinct CDR3 sequences, 4% to 6% of them singletons. As to time point: pre-sensitization, week 0. Treatment given: therapeutic diphenylcyclopropenone sensitization with weekly scalp DPC.

The chain links TRBV29-1 to TRBJ1-1; D is ambiguous. The clonotype originates from a woman aged 50 to 65 with alopecia areata. Some clones in this sample may be carry-over from other donors' samples. The starting material was whole blood, obtained in connection with sensitization to the hapten diphenylcyclopropenone (DPC). CDR3 residues: CSGLTVNTEAFF. For the CDR3, the DNA is TGCAGCGGTTTGACGGTGAACACTGAAGCTTTCTTT.